These 17 T cell receptor beta chains share one sample of origin, sequenced in a study of cytomegalovirus exposure and HLA in healthy donors. PCR used 60 Vbeta primers and 13 Jbeta primers. Clones were read by immunoSEQ multiplex PCR, and TCRdb kept only the in-frame ones, dropping some. The sample contains around 100,000 clones, about 78% of which appear only once. Sequencing input: PBMCs. These receptors all stem from a woman in her 30s in good health and CMV-seropositive.

The rearrangement uses TRBV7-9 and TRBJ1-1, with D perhaps TRBD1 (6 bases). The CDR3 covers 12 residues. The V end lost 2 bases, the J end lost 7 bases, and 8 bases lay between the germline ends. From germline, CDR1 is SEHNR and CDR2 FQNEAQ (reference sequence). CDR3 amino acids: CASSLSTGEAFF. CDR3 nucleotide sequence: TGTGCCAGCAGCTTATCGACAGGTGAAGCTTTCTTT.

This clone was observed at least ten times. The CDR3 region has the DNA TGTGCCAGCAGTCCCCCGGGAGCGATGAACACTGAAGCTTTCTTT. It specifies CASSPPGAMNTEAFF. V usage is TRBV6-1 and J usage is TRBJ1-1; D not resolved. V lost 5 bases and J lost 0, with 13 bases in between. The CDR3 sequence is 15 residues long. Germline CDR1 MNHNS, CDR2 SASEGT.

This chain uses TRBV2 with TRBJ1-1; D is unresolved. Trimming left V 4 bases short and J 4 bases short, with 13 bases between. Per the germline V gene, CDR1 is SNHLY and CDR2 is FYNNEI. The CDR3 is made up of 14 amino acids. CDR3 residues: CASSAEGMSTEAFF. The CDR3 DNA is TGTGCCAGCAGTGCAGAGGGCATGAGCACTGAAGCTTTCTTT.

The chain carries TRBV5-6 and TRBJ1-5, with no clear D. Trimming removed 0 bases from V and 1 base from J, with 5 bases in between. The germline V gene has CDR1 SGHDT and CDR2 YYEEEE. The CDR3 runs to 14 residues. The CDR3 DNA reads TGTGCCAGCAGCTTGGCCGGGAGCAATCAGCCCCAGCATTTT. This gives the protein CASSLAGSNQPQHF.

The J gene is TRBJ2-2, the V gene TRBV2; 12 positions agree with TRBD2. CDR1 and CDR2 from the germline V gene are SNHLY and FYNNEI. The CDR3 is 16 amino acids. V was pared by 4 bases and J by 8 bases, with 8 bases of the junction left unmatched. CDR3 nucleotide sequence: TGTGCCAGCAGTGTTCGGCTAGCGGGGGGGGTAGGGGAGCTGTTTTTT. As protein: CASSVRLAGGVGELFF.

The V gene is TRBV5-1, the J gene TRBJ2-2; D possibly corresponds to TRBD1 (6 bases). V dropped 1 base and J dropped 2 bases, with 12 bases sitting between them. This CDR3 is 16 amino acids long. Germline-derived CDR1 and CDR2 are SGHRS and YFSETQ. CDR3 sequence reads: CASSLLIGTNTGELFF. For the CDR3, the DNA is TGCGCCAGCAGCTTGCTCATCGGGACAAACACCGGGGAGCTGTTTTTT.

This sequence joins TRBV2 and TRBJ2-7, with D maybe TRBD1 (6 bases). The V end lost 0 bases, the J end lost 5 bases, and 11 bases lay between the germline ends. This CDR3 contains 14 residues. The germline V gene has CDR1 SNHLY and CDR2 FYNNEI. CDR3 protein: CASSEAQGKNEQYF. DNA of the CDR3: TGTGCCAGCAGTGAAGCACAGGGAAAGAACGAGCAGTACTTC.

The chain is built from TRBV9 and TRBJ2-1; TRBD2 matches at 7 bases. The CDR3 length is 14 residues. The germline V gene has CDR1 SGDLS and CDR2 YYNGEE. V trimming: 3 bases; J trimming: 8 bases; junction bases outside the gene matches: 8. The DNA of the CDR3 is TGTGCCAGCAGCGATAGCGGGCCAAGGGATGAGCAGTTCTTC. This gives the protein CASSDSGPRDEQFF.

CDR3 sequence (DNA): TGTGCCAGCAGCTTAAGGACAGGCACTGAAGCTTTCTTT. This encodes CASSLRTGTEAFF. The chain recombines TRBV7-3 with TRBJ1-1, with 7 bases fitting TRBD1. The V segment lost 1 base and the J segment 4 bases; nucleotides outside the gene matches: 0. This CDR3 region has 13 residues. Germline V lookup: CDR1 SGHTA, CDR2 FQGTGA.

In its sample, this clone was seen a few times. The DNA of the CDR3 is TGCGCCAGCAGCCAAGATCTGCCCCCTCTGGGCGATGGCTACACCTTC. This translates into CASSQDLPPLGDGYTF. The chain combines TRBV4-1 with TRBJ1-2; D ambiguous. The V gene's germline CDR1 is MGHRA and CDR2 YSYEKL. Trimming took 0 bases from V and 6 from J, leaving 17 bases between them. This CDR3 has 16 residues.

The rearrangement joins TRBV9 to TRBJ1-1; 7 bases agree with TRBD1. CDR1 is SGDLS, CDR2 YYNGEE, per germline. With V trimmed by 5 bases and J by 0 bases, 4 bases remained unmatched. The CDR3 covers 14 residues. CDR3 amino acids: CASSLDRVNTEAFF. In DNA, the CDR3 is TGTGCCAGCAGTTTAGACAGGGTGAACACTGAAGCTTTCTTT. Complete variable domain (other parts from reference TRBV9 and TRBJ1-1): DSGVTQTPKHLITATGQRVTLRCSPRSGDLSVYWYQQSLDQGLQFLIQYYNGEERAKGNILERFSAQQFPDLHSELNLSSLELGDSALYFCASSLDRVNTEAFFGQGTRLTVV.

The rearrangement links TRBV6-5 to TRBJ1-1, with 7 bases aligning to TRBD1. Germline V CDR1 and CDR2: MNHEY, SVGAGI. The CDR3 loop spans 15 amino acids. V gave up 2 bases and J gave up 0 bases; unmatched junction bases: 3. The CDR3 bases are TGTGCCAGCAGTTACCGAGACAGGGTGAACACTGAAGCTTTCTTT. This gives the protein CASSYRDRVNTEAFF.

The chain couples TRBV5-1 to TRBJ2-3; 7 positions agree with TRBD1. V dropped 4 bases and J dropped 2; count of bases not matched to a gene: 7. This CDR3 has 15 amino acids. Germline V gene data show CDR1 as SGHRS and CDR2 as YFSETQ. The CDR3 spells CASSQWTGITDTQYF. CDR3 coding DNA: TGCGCCAGCAGCCAGTGGACAGGAATCACAGATACGCAGTATTTT.

The gene calls are TRBV5-6 and TRBJ2-7; TRBD2 aligns across 14 bases. The CDR3 totals 18 residues. CDR1 and CDR2 (germline): SGHDT, YYEEEE. V trimming: 3 bases; J trimming: 1 base; junction bases outside the gene matches: 9. CDR3 region: CASSWEGLAGVSSYEQYF. The DNA for the CDR3 is TGTGCCAGCAGCTGGGAGGGACTAGCGGGAGTTTCATCCTACGAGCAGTACTTC.

The rearrangement links TRBV13 to TRBJ2-2; no firm D call. The germline gives CDR1 PRHDT, CDR2 FYEKMQ (reference sequence). V was pared by 5 bases and J by 5 bases, with 12 bases between. The CDR3 has 14 residues. CDR3 amino acids: CASSQVSGTGELFF. In nucleotides, the CDR3 is TGTGCCAGCAGCCAAGTATCCGGGACCGGGGAGCTGTTTTTT.

The chain employs TRBV5-1 and TRBJ1-2, with 9 nucleotides matching TRBD1. V was pared by 0 bases and J by 8 bases, with 5 bases of the junction left unmatched. Per germline, CDR1 SGHRS and CDR2 YFSETQ. This CDR3 contains 14 residues. CDR3 in amino acids: CASSLAGTGSGYTF. The CDR3 DNA is TGCGCCAGCAGCTTGGCCGGGACAGGGAGCGGCTACACCTTC. Filled out from reference TRBV5-1 and TRBJ1-2, the complete variable domain reads KAGVTQTPRYLIKTRGQQVTLSCSPISGHRSVSWYQQTPGQGLQFLFEYFSETQRNKGNFPGRFSGRQFSNSRSEMNVSTLELGDSALYLCASSLAGTGSGYTFGSGTRLTVV.

This chain joins TRBV29-1 and TRBJ2-5, with TRBD2 identical over 8 bases. The CDR3 spans 14 residues. Germline V CDR1 and CDR2: SQVTM, ANQGSEA. V gave up 6 bases and J gave up 2 bases; unmatched junction bases: 8. The CDR3 bases are TGCAGCGTCCATCCACTAGCGGTTCAAGAGACCCAGTACTTC. Protein sequence: CSVHPLAVQETQYF.